The next 31 T cell receptor beta chains were all read from a single sample in a study of blood T cell repertoires in COVID-19 (dated by TCRdb to the early 2020s). Libraries were made using the immunoSEQ multiplex PCR assay. The clones in this table, taken by TCRdb from immuneACCESS, are in-frame only. Not every clone is retained; where verified, under half of the shortfall comes from an unresolved V gene, and the cause of the rest is unknown. Counted in this sample were around 250,000 clones; about four fifths of them appeared once. In total, the top ten clones hold around 3.3% of the sample. Sequenced sample: peripheral blood. Receptors originate from a woman aged 18-30 years with acute or convalescent COVID-19.

The chain uses TRBV7-3 and TRBJ2-7; D is possibly TRBD1 (7 bases). Between the trimmed V and J ends, which lost 3 bases and 4 bases, there was a span of 16 bases. Germline V gives CDR1 SGHTA, CDR2 FQGTGA. CDR3 length: 15 amino acids. In DNA, the CDR3 is TGTGCCAGCAGCTTTGGAGGGGGCCCCCCGTACGAGCAGTACTTC. Amino acid sequence: CASSFGGGPPYEQYF.

The V call is TRBV11-2, the J call TRBJ2-7; a possible D gene is TRBD2 (6 bases). V shed 3 bases and J shed 0 bases, with 12 bases lying between them. The germline CDR1 and CDR2 sequences are SGHAT and FQNNGV. This CDR3 contains 15 residues. CDR3: CASSFLQGLSYEQYF. The CDR3 coding sequence is TGTGCCAGCAGCTTCTTGCAGGGACTCTCCTACGAGCAGTACTTC.

The chain combines TRBV2 with TRBJ1-2, with D possibly TRBD1 on 6 matching bases. Germline V gene sequence: CDR1 SNHLY, CDR2 FYNNEI. CDR3 length equals 13 residues. Deletions cut 7 bases from V and 8 bases from J, with 17 bases between. In nucleotides, the CDR3 is TGTGCCAGCATTAAGGACAGCCTCCTGGGCTACACCTTC. As protein: CASIKDSLLGYTF.

The chain employs TRBV11-2 and TRBJ2-1; 12 bases map to TRBD2. Germline CDR1 and CDR2: SGHAT and FQNNGV. J gave up 7 bases and V 4 bases, and 5 bases lay outside the gene matches. The CDR3 loop spans 15 amino acids. The CDR3: CASSSTSGSPNEQFF. CDR3 nucleotide sequence: TGTGCCAGCAGCTCGACTAGCGGGAGCCCTAATGAGCAGTTCTTC.

The genes are TRBV4-3 and TRBJ2-1; a weak D match, TRBD2 (6 bases). Deletions cut 5 bases from V and 3 bases from J, with 17 bases between. This CDR3 comprises 16 residues. Germline loops: CDR1 LGHNA, CDR2 YSLEER. The CDR3 DNA follows: TGCGCCAGCAGCGGCGGGGAGGAGGGACTCTACAATGAGCAGTTCTTC. Protein product: CASSGGEEGLYNEQFF.

This clone was seen only a few times. The CDR3 sequence: CASTREVYQPQHF. Here the CDR3 DNA reads TGCGCCAGCACCCGAGAGGTGTATCAGCCCCAGCATTTT. The J gene is TRBJ1-5, the V gene TRBV10-2, with D unclear. Germline values: CDR1 WSHSY, CDR2 SAAADI. The CDR3 contains 13 residues. V was clipped by 7 bases and J by 5 bases, with 12 bases between them.

J is TRBJ1-1 and V is TRBV27, with D hard to call. Germline V gene data show CDR1 as MNHEY and CDR2 as SMNVEV (reference sequence). This CDR3 comprises 11 residues. The V end lost 8 bases, the J end lost 4 bases, and 8 bases lay between the germline ends. CDR3 sequence: CASHTGTEAFF. Written as DNA, the CDR3 is TGTGCCAGCCACACGGGCACTGAAGCTTTCTTT.

V usage is TRBV6-6 and J usage is TRBJ1-1; D gene unclear. V lost 6 bases to trimming and J lost 6 bases, with 8 bases between them. The CDR3 sequence is 11 residues long. Germline V CDR1 and CDR2: MNHNY, SVGAGI (reference sequence). The CDR3 sequence: CASSPTAEAFF. The CDR3 DNA sequence: TGTGCCAGCAGCCCTACCGCTGAAGCTTTCTTT.

V is TRBV2 and J is TRBJ2-7; 7 positions agree with TRBD1. Trimming cost V 7 bases and J 3 bases; bases outside gene matches: 6. Germline CDR1 SNHLY, CDR2 FYNNEI. The CDR3 totals 13 residues. CDR3 loop: CASTDRVDYEQYF. CDR3 nucleotide sequence: TGTGCCAGCACAGACAGGGTTGACTACGAGCAGTACTTC.

The V gene is TRBV5-4, the J gene TRBJ2-2, with D maybe TRBD2 (6 bases). This CDR3 region has 16 residues. Germline V gene data show CDR1 as SGHNT and CDR2 as YYREEE (reference sequence). Trimming shortened V by 3 bases and J by 3 bases, and 15 bases separated the two germline ends. Here the CDR3 reads CASSYVVGGDTGELFF. In DNA form, the CDR3 reads TGTGCCAGCAGCTATGTAGTCGGGGGTGACACCGGGGAGCTGTTTTTT.

The V and J genes are TRBV10-3 and TRBJ1-1; D may be TRBD1 (6 bases). Germline assignment: CDR1 ENHRY and CDR2 SYGVKD. CDR3 length: 12 amino acids. V lost 8 bases and J lost 4, with 11 bases in between. CDR3 region: CAIGGASTEAFF. In DNA, the CDR3 is TGTGCCATCGGGGGGGCCAGCACTGAAGCTTTCTTT.

The chain has TRBV7-9 and TRBJ1-4, with a weak D call TRBD1 (6 bases). Germline lookup yields CDR1 SEHNR and CDR2 FQNEAQ (reference sequence). The CDR3 contains 16 residues. V lost 3 bases to trimming and J lost 3 bases, with 14 bases between them. The CDR3 is CASSFLGGAPNEKLFF. CDR3 bases: TGTGCCAGCAGCTTCTTAGGGGGGGCGCCTAATGAAAAACTGTTTTTT.

V usage is TRBV10-3 and J usage is TRBJ1-1; no clear D gene. Germline values: CDR1 ENHRY, CDR2 SYGVKD. Trimming removed 3 bases from V and 3 bases from J, with 8 bases in between. This CDR3 comprises 13 residues. The CDR3: CAISDSLDTEAFF. In DNA, the CDR3 is TGTGCCATCAGTGACAGTTTGGACACTGAAGCTTTCTTT.

This rearrangement joins TRBV5-1 to TRBJ1-6; D is unresolved. Germline CDR1 reads SGHRS; CDR2 reads YFSETQ. This CDR3 is 16 amino acids long. Trimming removed 0 bases at V and 9 bases at J, with 16 bases between. The CDR3 region has the DNA TGCGCCAGCAGCTTGGCCTCCCTGGCCATTGGTTCACCCCTCCACTTT. It codes for CASSLASLAIGSPLHF.

The genes are TRBV24-1 and TRBJ1-2; TRBD1 aligns across 8 bases. There are 14 residues in the CDR3. In germline, CDR1 is KGHDR, CDR2 SFDVKD. Unmatched junction bases numbered 4, after V lost 5 bases and J lost 3 bases. This CDR3 is CATSATGGDYGYTF. DNA for the CDR3: TGTGCCACCAGTGCAACAGGGGGTGACTATGGCTACACCTTC.

This clone was detected a few times. This chain connects TRBV7-2 to TRBJ2-5, with 14 positions matching TRBD2. Germline assignment: CDR1 SGHTA and CDR2 FQGNSA. Germline trimming cut 3 bases from V and 4 bases from J; bases unmatched to any gene: 1. CDR3 length: 15 residues. CDR3 amino acids: CASSLGLAGVETQYF. In nucleotides, the CDR3 is TGTGCCAGCAGCTTGGGACTAGCGGGGGTAGAGACCCAGTACTTC.

The rearrangement joins TRBV19 to TRBJ2-3; D remains unclear. CDR1 is LNHDA and CDR2 is SQIVND in the germline V gene (reference sequence). This CDR3 is built from 17 residues. V gave up 1 base and J gave up 2 bases, with 16 bases separating them. The CDR3 region has the DNA TGTGCCAGTAGTATAGTGAGTACCGTCTGGGCCACAGATACGCAGTATTTT. It yields the protein CASSIVSTVWATDTQYF.

This rearrangement joins TRBV7-9 to TRBJ2-5, with 7 nucleotides matching TRBD1. Trimming cost V 1 base and J 1 base; bases outside gene matches: 9. CDR1 and CDR2 from the germline V gene are SEHNR and FQNEAQ (reference sequence). This CDR3 has 17 amino acids. This CDR3 is CASSLGALRGSQETQYF. As DNA, the CDR3 is TGTGCCAGCAGCTTAGGGGCCCTCAGGGGGAGCCAAGAGACCCAGTACTTC.

The chain combines TRBV28 with TRBJ2-3; 7 nucleotides line up with TRBD2. The CDR3 is 16 amino acids. Germline V gene lookup returns CDR1 MDHEN and CDR2 SYDVKM. The trim removed 1 base at V and 3 bases at J, leaving 7 bases unmatched. The CDR3 sequence: CASSLLGGSKTDTQYF. CDR3 in DNA: TGTGCCAGCAGTTTATTGGGCGGGAGTAAGACAGATACGCAGTATTTT.

The V call is TRBV12-3 or TRBV12-4, the J call TRBJ1-5; D may be TRBD1 (6 bases). V was trimmed by 6 bases and J by 5 bases, leaving 11 bases between them. The CDR3 is 13 amino acids. The CDR3 DNA follows: TGTGCCAGCAGCCAGGACAGTCATCAGCCCCAGCATTTT. As protein: CASSQDSHQPQHF.

This chain uses TRBV6-5 with TRBJ2-7; 7 bases line up with TRBD1. The junction had 4 bases not matched to a gene; V was cut back by 2 bases and J by 0 bases. Germline V gene lookup returns CDR1 MNHEY and CDR2 SVGAGI. The CDR3 is 15 residues long. Written as DNA, the CDR3 is TGTGCCAGCAGTTACGGACAGGCTAGCTCCTACGAGCAGTACTTC. Protein sequence: CASSYGQASSYEQYF.

In regard to this clone: One end of the junction does not line up with germline, which may come from a read error. The chain carries TRBV25-1 and TRBJ2-3; TRBD2 matches 8 bases. Germline CDR1 MGHDK, CDR2 SYGVNS. CDR3 length: 15 residues. CDR3 sequence (DNA): TGTGCCAGCAGTGAATTAGCGAGCGGGAGAGGGGAGTCGCATTTT. Protein: CASSELASGRGESHF.

The chain recombines TRBV27 with TRBJ1-2; 7 nucleotides agree with TRBD1. CDR1 and CDR2 from the germline V gene are MNHEY and SMNVEV (reference sequence). The CDR3 is 15 amino acids. V was clipped by 7 bases and J by 4 bases; unmatched bases: 12. CDR3 nucleotides: TGTGCCAGCATCCTAGACAGGGTAGTTAGCTATGGCTACACCTTC. Amino acids: CASILDRVVSYGYTF.

The genes are TRBV6-4 and TRBJ1-4; TRBD1 matches at 12 bases. The CDR3 contains 17 residues. The trim removed 6 bases at V and 4 bases at J, leaving 9 bases unmatched. Per the germline V gene, CDR1 is MRHNA and CDR2 is SNTAGT. This CDR3 is CASREGTGGEGNEKLFF. CDR3 DNA: TGTGCCAGCAGGGAAGGGACAGGGGGCGAAGGTAATGAAAAACTGTTTTTT.

CDR3 DNA sequence: TGTGCCAGCAGCTTATTACTGGCTAGCGGGGACAATGAGCAGTTCTTC. It yields the protein CASSLLLASGDNEQFF. This chain joins TRBV11-2 and TRBJ2-1; 9 bases line up with TRBD2. The germline gives CDR1 SGHAT, CDR2 FQNNGV. The CDR3 runs to 16 residues. V shed 2 bases, J shed 5 bases, and the junction held 7 bases outside the gene matches. The full variable domain, rest sourced from reference TRBV11-2 and TRBJ2-1, is EAGVAQSPRYKIIEKRQSVAFWCNPISGHATLYWYQQILGQGPKLLIQFQNNGVVDDSQLPKDRFSAERLKGVDSTLKIQPAKLEDSAVYLCASSLLLASGDNEQFFGPGTRLTVL.

This clone has a handful of counts. The CDR3 nucleotides read TGTGCCAGTAGTATAGGGGTGGGAGAGGCGGACGAGCAGTACTTC. It codes for CASSIGVGEADEQYF. The V call is TRBV19, the J call TRBJ2-7, with D possibly being TRBD2 (5 bases). The CDR3 length is 15 residues. V lost 1 base, J lost 5 bases, and 15 bases lay in between. The germline V gene has CDR1 LNHDA and CDR2 SQIVND (reference sequence).

V gene TRBV10-1 combines with J gene TRBJ2-3; 9 bases map to TRBD2. V lost 0 bases and J lost 2; bases outside the gene matches: 3. Germline CDR1 and CDR2: WNHNN and SYGVQD (reference sequence). CDR3 size: 16 residues. CDR3 DNA sequence: TGCGCCAGCAGTGAGTCGCGGGAGGGGACCACAGATACGCAGTATTTT. This encodes CASSESREGTTDTQYF.

The V call is TRBV11-2, the J call TRBJ2-2, with 9 positions matching TRBD2. The CDR3 length is 16 residues. J gave up 1 base and V 5 bases, and 5 bases lay outside the gene matches. The germline CDR1 and CDR2 sequences are SGHAT and FQNNGV. CDR3 nucleotides: TGTGCCAGCAGCAGGTATAGCGGGAGGAACACCGGGGAGCTGTTTTTT. This codes for CASSRYSGRNTGELFF. The whole variable domain, remainder taken from reference TRBV11-2 and TRBJ2-2, is EAGVAQSPRYKIIEKRQSVAFWCNPISGHATLYWYQQILGQGPKLLIQFQNNGVVDDSQLPKDRFSAERLKGVDSTLKIQPAKLEDSAVYLCASSRYSGRNTGELFFGEGSRLTVL.

The V gene is TRBV4-1, the J gene TRBJ2-3; 8 bases fit TRBD2. The CDR3 spans 15 residues. Germline assignment: CDR1 MGHRA and CDR2 YSYEKL. Losses at the gene ends were 3 bases for V and 1 base for J; bases not matched to a gene: 3. The CDR3 here is CASSHAGGGTDTQYF. DNA for the CDR3: TGCGCCAGCAGCCACGCGGGGGGAGGCACAGATACGCAGTATTTT.

This sequence joins TRBV18 and TRBJ2-1; 9 bases are a match to TRBD2. J was trimmed by 4 bases and V by 5 bases; bases with no gene match: 6. The CDR3 has 15 amino acids. Germline V CDR1 and CDR2: KGHSH, LQKENI. The DNA of the CDR3 is TGTGCCAGCTCATCTGCGGGAGGGCCTTACAATGAGCAGTTCTTC. It is translated as CASSSAGGPYNEQFF. Full variable domain (outside the CDR3, taken from reference TRBV18 and TRBJ2-1): NAGVMQNPRHLVRRRGQEARLRCSPMKGHSHVYWYRQLPEEGLKFMVYLQKENIIDESGMPKERFSAEFPKEGPSILRIQQVVRGDSAAYFCASSSAGGPYNEQFFGPGTRLTVL.

Note on this clone: Germline and junction disagree at one end, which may indicate a read error. The chain carries TRBV5-8 and TRBJ1-1, with D unclear. The germline CDR1 and CDR2 sequences are SGHTS and YDEGEE. There are 9 residues in the CDR3. The CDR3 spells CARNRPEEF. CDR3 sequence (DNA): TGTGCCCGTAATCGTCCGGAGGAGTTT.